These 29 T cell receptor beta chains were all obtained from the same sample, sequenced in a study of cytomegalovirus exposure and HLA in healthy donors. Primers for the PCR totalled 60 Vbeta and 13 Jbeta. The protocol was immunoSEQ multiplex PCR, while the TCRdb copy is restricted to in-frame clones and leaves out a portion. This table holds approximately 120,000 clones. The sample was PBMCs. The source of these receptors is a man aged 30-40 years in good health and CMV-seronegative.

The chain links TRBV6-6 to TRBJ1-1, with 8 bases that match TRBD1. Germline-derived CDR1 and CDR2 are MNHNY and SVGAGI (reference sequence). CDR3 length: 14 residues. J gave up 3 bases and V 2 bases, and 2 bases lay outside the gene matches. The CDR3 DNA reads TGTGCCAGCAGTTACCAGGGGGCGGACACTGAAGCTTTCTTT. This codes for CASSYQGADTEAFF.

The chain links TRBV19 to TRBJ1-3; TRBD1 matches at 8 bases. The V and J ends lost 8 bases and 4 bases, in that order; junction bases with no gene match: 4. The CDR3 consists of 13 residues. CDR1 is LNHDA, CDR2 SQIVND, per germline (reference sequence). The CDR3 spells CASPGQEGNTIYF. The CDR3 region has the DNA TGTGCCAGTCCGGGACAGGAGGGAAACACCATATATTTT.

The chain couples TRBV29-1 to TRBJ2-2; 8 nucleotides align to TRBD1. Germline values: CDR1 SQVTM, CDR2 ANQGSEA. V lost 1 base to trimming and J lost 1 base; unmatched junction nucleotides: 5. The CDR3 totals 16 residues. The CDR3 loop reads CSVEVMDRENTGELFF. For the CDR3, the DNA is TGCAGCGTTGAAGTTATGGACAGGGAGAACACCGGGGAGCTGTTTTTT.

The CDR3: CASSFPRDSNEKLFF. CDR3 DNA sequence: TGTGCCAGCAGTTTCCCCCGGGACAGTAATGAAAAACTGTTTTTT. The rearrangement links TRBV28 to TRBJ1-4, with TRBD1 identical over 7 bases. The germline V gene has CDR1 MDHEN and CDR2 SYDVKM. The CDR3 covers 15 residues. Germline trimming cut 3 bases from V and 4 bases from J; bases unmatched to any gene: 5. The variable domain in full, with the rest retrieved from reference TRBV28 and TRBJ1-4, is DVKVTQSSRYLVKRTGEKVFLECVQDMDHENMFWYRQDPGLGLRLIYFSYDVKMKEKGDIPEGYSVSREKKERFSLILESASTNQTSMYLCASSFPRDSNEKLFFGSGTQLSVL.

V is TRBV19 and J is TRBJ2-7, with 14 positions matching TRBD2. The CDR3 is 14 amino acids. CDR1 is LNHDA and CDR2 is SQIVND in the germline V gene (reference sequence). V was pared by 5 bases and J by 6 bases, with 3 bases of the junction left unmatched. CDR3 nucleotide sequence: TGTGCCAGTAGTCCGGGACTAGCGGGAGTCGAGCAGTACTTC. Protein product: CASSPGLAGVEQYF. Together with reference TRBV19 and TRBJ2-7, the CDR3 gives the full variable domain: DGGITQSPKYLFRKEGQNVTLSCEQNLNHDAMYWYRQDPGQGLRLIYYSQIVNDFQKGDIAEGYSVSREKKESFPLTVTSAQKNPTAFYLCASSPGLAGVEQYFGPGTRLTVT.

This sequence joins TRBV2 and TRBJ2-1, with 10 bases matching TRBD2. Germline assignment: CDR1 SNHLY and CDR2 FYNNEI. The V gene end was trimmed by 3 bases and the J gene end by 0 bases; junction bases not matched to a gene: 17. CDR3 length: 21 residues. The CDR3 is CASSETPGTSARRNSYNEQFF. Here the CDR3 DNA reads TGTGCCAGCAGTGAGACCCCCGGGACTAGCGCCCGAAGAAACTCCTACAATGAGCAGTTCTTC.

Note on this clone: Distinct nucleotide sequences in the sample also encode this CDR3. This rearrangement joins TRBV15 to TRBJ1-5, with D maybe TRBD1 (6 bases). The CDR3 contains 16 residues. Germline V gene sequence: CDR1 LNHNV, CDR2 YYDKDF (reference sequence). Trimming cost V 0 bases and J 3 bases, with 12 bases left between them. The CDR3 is CATSREEGVVNQPQHF. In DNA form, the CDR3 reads TGTGCCACCAGCAGAGAAGAGGGGGTGGTCAATCAGCCCCAGCATTTT.

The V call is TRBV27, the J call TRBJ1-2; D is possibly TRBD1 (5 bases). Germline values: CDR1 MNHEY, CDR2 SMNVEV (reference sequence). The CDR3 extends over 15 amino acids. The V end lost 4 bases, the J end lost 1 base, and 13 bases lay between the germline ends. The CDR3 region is CASSWDPGDNYGYTF. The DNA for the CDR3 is TGTGCCAGCAGTTGGGACCCGGGAGATAACTATGGCTACACCTTC.

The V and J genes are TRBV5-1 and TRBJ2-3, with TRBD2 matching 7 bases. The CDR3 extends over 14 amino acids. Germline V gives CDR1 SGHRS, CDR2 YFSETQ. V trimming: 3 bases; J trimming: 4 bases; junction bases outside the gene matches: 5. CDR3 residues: CASSSGLVPDTQYF. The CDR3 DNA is TGCGCCAGCAGCTCCGGACTAGTCCCAGATACGCAGTATTTT.

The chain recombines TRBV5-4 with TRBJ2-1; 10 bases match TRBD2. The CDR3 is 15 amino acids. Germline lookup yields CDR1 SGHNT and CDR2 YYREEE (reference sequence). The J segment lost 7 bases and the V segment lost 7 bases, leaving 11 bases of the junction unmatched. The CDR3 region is CASAKGTSADNEQFF. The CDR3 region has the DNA TGTGCCAGCGCTAAGGGGACTAGCGCAGATAATGAGCAGTTCTTC.

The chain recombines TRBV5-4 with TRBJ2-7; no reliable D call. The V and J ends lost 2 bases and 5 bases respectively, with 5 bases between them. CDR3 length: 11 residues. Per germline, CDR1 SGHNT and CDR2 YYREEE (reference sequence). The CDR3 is CASSFNNEQYF. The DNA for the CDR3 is TGTGCCAGCAGCTTCAACAACGAGCAGTACTTC.

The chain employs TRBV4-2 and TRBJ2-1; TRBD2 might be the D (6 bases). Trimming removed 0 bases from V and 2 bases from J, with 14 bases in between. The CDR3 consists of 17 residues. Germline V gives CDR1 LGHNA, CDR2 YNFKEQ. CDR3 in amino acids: CASSQDPGTSTYNEQFF. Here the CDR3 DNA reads TGTGCCAGCAGCCAAGATCCGGGGACTTCGACCTACAATGAGCAGTTCTTC.

The CDR3 coding sequence is TGCGCCAGCAGCGCCTCCGGGACAGGGTCCGGGGAGCTGTTTTTT. It specifies CASSASGTGSGELFF. The chain has TRBV5-1 and TRBJ2-2, with 9 positions matching TRBD1. The germline V gene has CDR1 SGHRS and CDR2 YFSETQ. With 4 bases clipped from V and 6 bases from J, the junction kept 7 bases outside the gene matches. This CDR3 region has 15 residues.

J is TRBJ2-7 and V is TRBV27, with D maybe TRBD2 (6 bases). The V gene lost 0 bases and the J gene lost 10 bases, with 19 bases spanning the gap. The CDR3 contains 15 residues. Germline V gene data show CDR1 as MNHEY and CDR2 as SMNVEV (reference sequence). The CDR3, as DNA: TGTGCCAGCAGTTTATCGGGCGCGGCGGGGCCCGAACAGTACTTC. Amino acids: CASSLSGAAGPEQYF.

The CDR3 protein is CASSLGWSQETQYF. As DNA, the CDR3 is TGCGCCAGCAGCTTGGGTTGGAGCCAAGAGACCCAGTACTTC. This chain uses TRBV5-1 with TRBJ2-5; D not certain. CDR3 length: 14 amino acids. CDR1 and CDR2 (germline): SGHRS, YFSETQ. Trimming left V 0 bases short and J 1 base short, with 7 bases between.

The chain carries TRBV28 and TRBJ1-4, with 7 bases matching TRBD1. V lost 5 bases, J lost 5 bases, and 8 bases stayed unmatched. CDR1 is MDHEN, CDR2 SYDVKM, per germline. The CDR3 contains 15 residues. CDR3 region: CASSPDRAPNEKLFF. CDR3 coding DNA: TGTGCCAGCAGTCCCGACAGGGCACCGAATGAAAAACTGTTTTTT. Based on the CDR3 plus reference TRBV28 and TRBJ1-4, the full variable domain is DVKVTQSSRYLVKRTGEKVFLECVQDMDHENMFWYRQDPGLGLRLIYFSYDVKMKEKGDIPEGYSVSREKKERFSLILESASTNQTSMYLCASSPDRAPNEKLFFGSGTQLSVL.

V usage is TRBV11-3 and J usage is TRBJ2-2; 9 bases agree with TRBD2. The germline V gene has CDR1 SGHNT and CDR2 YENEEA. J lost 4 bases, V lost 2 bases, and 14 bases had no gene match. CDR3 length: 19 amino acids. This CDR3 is CASSLSGQSGRTTTGELFF. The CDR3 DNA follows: TGTGCCAGCAGCTTATCAGGTCAAAGCGGGAGGACGACCACCGGGGAGCTGTTTTTT.

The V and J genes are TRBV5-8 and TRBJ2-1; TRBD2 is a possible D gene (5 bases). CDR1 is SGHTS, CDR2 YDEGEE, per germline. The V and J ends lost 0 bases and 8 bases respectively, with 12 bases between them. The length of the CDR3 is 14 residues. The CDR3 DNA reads TGTGCCAGCAGCTTGGGGGGTAGCGTTGATGAGCAGTTCTTC. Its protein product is CASSLGGSVDEQFF.

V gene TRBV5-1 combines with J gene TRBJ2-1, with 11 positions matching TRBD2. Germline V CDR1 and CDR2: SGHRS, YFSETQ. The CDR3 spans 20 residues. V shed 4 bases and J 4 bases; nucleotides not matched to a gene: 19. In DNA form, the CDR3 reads TGCGCCAGCAGCCCGGAGGCTAGCGGGAGGTGGAGGGAGACTTACAATGAGCAGTTCTTC. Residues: CASSPEASGRWRETYNEQFF. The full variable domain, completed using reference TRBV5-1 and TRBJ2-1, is KAGVTQTPRYLIKTRGQQVTLSCSPISGHRSVSWYQQTPGQGLQFLFEYFSETQRNKGNFPGRFSGRQFSNSRSEMNVSTLELGDSALYLCASSPEASGRWRETYNEQFFGPGTRLTVL.

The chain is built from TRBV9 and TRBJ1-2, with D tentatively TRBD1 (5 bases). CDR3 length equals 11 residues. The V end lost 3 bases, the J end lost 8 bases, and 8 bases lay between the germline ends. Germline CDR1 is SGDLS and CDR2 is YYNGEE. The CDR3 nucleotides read TGTGCCAGCAGCGCCACAGGAGGCTACACCTTC. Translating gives CASSATGGYTF.

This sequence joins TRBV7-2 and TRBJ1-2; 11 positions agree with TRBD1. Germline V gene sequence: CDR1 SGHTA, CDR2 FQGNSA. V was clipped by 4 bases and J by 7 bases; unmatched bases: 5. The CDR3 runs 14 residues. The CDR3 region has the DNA TGTGCCAGCAGCTCGGACAGGGGGCTGATTGGCTACACCTTC. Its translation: CASSSDRGLIGYTF.

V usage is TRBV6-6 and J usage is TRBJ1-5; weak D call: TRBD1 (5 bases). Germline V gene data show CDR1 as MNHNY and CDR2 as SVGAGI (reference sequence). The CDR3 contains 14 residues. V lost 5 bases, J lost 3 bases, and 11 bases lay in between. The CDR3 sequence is CASSLRQFNQPQHF. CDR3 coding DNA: TGTGCCAGCAGTCTACGACAGTTCAATCAGCCCCAGCATTTT.

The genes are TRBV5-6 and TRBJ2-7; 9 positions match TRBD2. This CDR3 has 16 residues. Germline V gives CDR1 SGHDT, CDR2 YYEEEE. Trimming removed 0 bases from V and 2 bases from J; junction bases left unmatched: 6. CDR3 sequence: CASSLAGPSGTYEQYF. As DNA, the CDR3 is TGTGCCAGCAGCTTGGCCGGTCCTAGCGGGACCTACGAGCAGTACTTC.

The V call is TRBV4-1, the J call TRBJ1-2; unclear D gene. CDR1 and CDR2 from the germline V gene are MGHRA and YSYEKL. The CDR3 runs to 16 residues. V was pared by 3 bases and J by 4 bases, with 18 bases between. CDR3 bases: TGCGCCAGCAGCCAGGGTTTCCTAGGGAGCTCCTATGGCTACACCTTC. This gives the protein CASSQGFLGSSYGYTF.

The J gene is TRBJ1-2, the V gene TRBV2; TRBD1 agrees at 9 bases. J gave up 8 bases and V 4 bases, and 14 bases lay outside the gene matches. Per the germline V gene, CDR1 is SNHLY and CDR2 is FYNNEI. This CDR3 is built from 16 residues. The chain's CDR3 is CASSGAFTGQGDGYTF. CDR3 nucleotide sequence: TGTGCCAGCAGTGGAGCCTTTACGGGACAGGGTGACGGCTACACCTTC.

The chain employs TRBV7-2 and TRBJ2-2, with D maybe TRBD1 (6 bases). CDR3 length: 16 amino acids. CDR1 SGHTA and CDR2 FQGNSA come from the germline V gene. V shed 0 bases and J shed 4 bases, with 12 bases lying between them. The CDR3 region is CASSLADRMGTGELFF. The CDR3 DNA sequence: TGTGCCAGCAGCTTAGCAGACAGGATGGGCACCGGGGAGCTGTTTTTT.

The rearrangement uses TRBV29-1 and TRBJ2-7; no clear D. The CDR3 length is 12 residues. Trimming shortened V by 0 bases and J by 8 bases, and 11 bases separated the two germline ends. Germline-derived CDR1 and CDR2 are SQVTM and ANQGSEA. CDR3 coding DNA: TGCAGCGTTGAAGATATGGCCCTCAAGCAGTACTTC. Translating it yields CSVEDMALKQYF.

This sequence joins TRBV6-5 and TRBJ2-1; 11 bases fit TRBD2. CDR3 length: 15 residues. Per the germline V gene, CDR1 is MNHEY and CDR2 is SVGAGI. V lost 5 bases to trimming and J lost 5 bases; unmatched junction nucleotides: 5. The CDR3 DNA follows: TGTGCCAGCAGTAAGGGACTAGCGGAAGACAATGAGCAGTTCTTC. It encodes CASSKGLAEDNEQFF.

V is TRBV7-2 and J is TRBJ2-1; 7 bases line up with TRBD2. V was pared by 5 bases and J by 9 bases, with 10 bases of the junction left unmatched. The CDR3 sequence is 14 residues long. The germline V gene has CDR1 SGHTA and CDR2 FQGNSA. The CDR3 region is CASSPGLAGIEQFF. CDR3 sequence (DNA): TGTGCCAGCAGCCCCGGTTTAGCGGGCATTGAGCAGTTCTTC.